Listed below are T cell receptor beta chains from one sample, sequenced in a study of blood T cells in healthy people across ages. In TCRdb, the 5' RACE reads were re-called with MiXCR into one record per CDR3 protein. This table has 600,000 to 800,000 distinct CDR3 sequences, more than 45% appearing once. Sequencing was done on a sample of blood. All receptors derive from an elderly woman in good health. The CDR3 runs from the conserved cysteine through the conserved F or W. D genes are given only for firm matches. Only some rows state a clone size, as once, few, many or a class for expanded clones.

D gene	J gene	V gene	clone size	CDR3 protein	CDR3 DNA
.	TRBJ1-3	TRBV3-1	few	CASSQVRSGNTIYF	TGTGCCAGCAGCCAAGTGCGGTCCGGAAACACCATATATTTT
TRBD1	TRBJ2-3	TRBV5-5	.	CASFWGTGESDTQYF	TGTGCCAGTTTTTGGGGGACAGGGGAGTCAGATACGCAGTATTTT
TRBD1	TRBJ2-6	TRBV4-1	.	CASSQDPGQGHGANVLTF	TGCGCCAGCAGCCAAGATCCAGGACAGGGTCACGGGGCCAACGTCCTGACTTTC
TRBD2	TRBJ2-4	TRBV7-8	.	CAIEPVREQYF	TGTGCCATAGAGCCCGTGCGGGAGCAGTACTTC
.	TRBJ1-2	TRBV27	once	CASRSGVRLGGYTF	TGTGCCAGCAGATCGGGAGTGAGGTTGGGTGGCTACACCTTC
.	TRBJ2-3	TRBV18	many	CASSPPAPGTDTQYF	TGTGCCAGCTCACCGCCCGCCCCGGGCACAGATACGCAGTATTTT
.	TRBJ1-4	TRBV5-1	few	CASSRGEGEKLFF	TGCGCCAGCAGCAGAGGGGAGGGGGAAAAACTGTTTTTT
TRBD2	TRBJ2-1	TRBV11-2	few	CASSTRLAGRFNEQFF	TGTGCCAGCAGCACCCGACTAGCGGGACGATTCAATGAGCAGTTCTTC
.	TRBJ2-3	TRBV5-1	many	CASSLEGYTDTQYF	TGCGCCAGCAGCTTGGAGGGCTACACAGATACGCAGTATTTT
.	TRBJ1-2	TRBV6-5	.	CASRAGIGGYTF	TGTGCCAGCAGGGCAGGGATCGGTGGCTACACCTTC
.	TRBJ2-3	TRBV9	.	CASSVVPDTQYF	TGTGCCAGCAGCGTGGTTCCGGATACGCAGTATTTT
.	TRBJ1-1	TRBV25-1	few	CASSETGRKNTEAFF	TGTGCCAGCAGTGAGACCGGAAGGAAGAACACTGAAGCTTTCTTT
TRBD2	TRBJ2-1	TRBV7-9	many	CASSLEGRRGMRNEQFF	TGTGCCAGCAGCTTAGAAGGCCGGCGGGGGATGAGAAATGAGCAGTTCTTC
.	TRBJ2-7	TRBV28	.	CASGSERHILYEQYF	TGTGCCAGCGGTTCCGAACGGCACATTCTCTACGAGCAGTACTTC
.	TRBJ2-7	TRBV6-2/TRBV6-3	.	CASSYAFRHPQWAQYF	TGTGCCAGCAGTTACGCGTTCCGCCATCCCCAATGGGCCCAGTACTTC
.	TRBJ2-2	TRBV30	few	CAWRFQSGELFF	TGTGCCTGGAGATTTCAGTCCGGGGAGCTGTTTTTT
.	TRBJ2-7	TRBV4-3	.	CASSPGGGSYEQYF	TGCGCCAGCAGCCCCGGTGGGGGAAGCTACGAGCAGTACTTC
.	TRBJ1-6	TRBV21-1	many	CASSKEVVPGACSLYNSPLHF	TGTGCCAGCAGCAAAGAAGTGGTCCCCGGCGCCTGCTCCCTCTATAATTCACCCCTCCACTTT
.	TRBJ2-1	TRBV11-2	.	CASSLENNEQFF	TGTGCCAGCAGCTTAGAGAACAATGAGCAGTTCTTC
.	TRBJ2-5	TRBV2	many	CASREKTQYF	TGTGCCAGCAGGGAAAAGACCCAGTACTTC
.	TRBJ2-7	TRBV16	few	CASSQLGTQYF	TGTGCCAGCAGCCAATTGGGAACCCAGTACTTC
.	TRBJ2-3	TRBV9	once	CASSVRPDTQYF	TGTGCCAGCAGCGTAAGACCAGATACGCAGTATTTT
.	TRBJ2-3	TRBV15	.	CATSVDVTDTQYF	TGTGCCACCAGCGTCGACGTCACAGATACGCAGTATTTT
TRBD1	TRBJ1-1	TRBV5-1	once	CASSAQGRDTEAFF	TGCGCCAGCAGCGCACAGGGGAGGGATACTGAAGCTTTCTTT
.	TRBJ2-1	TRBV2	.	CASSQQYNEQFF	TGTGCCAGCAGTCAACAGTACAATGAGCAGTTCTTC
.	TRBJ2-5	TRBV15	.	CATSRVLVQGGEQYF	TGTGCCACCAGCAGAGTACTAGTCCAGGGAGGTGAGCAGTACTTC
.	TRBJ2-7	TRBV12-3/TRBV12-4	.	CASSPLDRYNEQYF	TGTGCCAGCAGTCCCCTCGACAGATACAATGAGCAGTACTTC
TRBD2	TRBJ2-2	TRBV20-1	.	CSARFGLAANTGELFF	TGCAGTGCTAGATTTGGACTAGCGGCGAACACCGGGGAGCTGTTTTTT
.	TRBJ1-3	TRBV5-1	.	CASSPYWTSPEGNTIYF	TGCGCCAGCAGCCCTTATTGGACAAGCCCAGAGGGAAACACCATATATTTT
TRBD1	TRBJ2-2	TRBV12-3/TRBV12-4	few	CASSPSRQGATGELFF	TGTGCCAGCAGTCCCTCCCGACAGGGGGCAACCGGGGAGCTGTTTTTT
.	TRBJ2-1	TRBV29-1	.	CSTPAIVSNEQFF	TGCAGCACCCCGGCGATTGTCAGCAATGAGCAGTTCTTC
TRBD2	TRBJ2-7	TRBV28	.	CASSVLAGYEQYF	TGTGCCAGCAGTGTATTAGCGGGCTACGAGCAGTACTTC
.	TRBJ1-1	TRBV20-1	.	CSAQSGTEAFF	TGCAGTGCTCAATCAGGGACCGAAGCTTTCTTT
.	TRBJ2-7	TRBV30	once	CAWGLFYEQYF	TGTGCCTGGGGGCTCTTCTACGAGCAGTACTTC
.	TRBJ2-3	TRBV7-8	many	CASSPRRVSTDTQYF	TGTGCCAGCAGCCCCCGGCGGGTTAGCACAGATACGCAGTATTTT
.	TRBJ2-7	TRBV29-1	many	CSVRDMPTGEQYF	TGCAGCGTTAGGGACATGCCCACGGGTGAGCAGTACTTC
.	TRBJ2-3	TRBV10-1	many	CASSDPPSTDTQYF	TGCGCCAGCAGTGATCCCCCCTCCACAGATACGCAGTATTTT
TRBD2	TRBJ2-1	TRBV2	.	CASTPETSGNEQFF	TGTGCCAGCACCCCTGAGACTAGCGGAAATGAGCAGTTCTTC
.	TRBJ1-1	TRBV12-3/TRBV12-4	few	CASLQIRPFGTYGTEAFF	TGTGCCAGCTTACAAATACGCCCATTTGGGACCTATGGCACTGAAGCTTTCTTT
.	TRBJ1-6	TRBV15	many	CATSRVTGGQSPLHF	TGTGCCACCAGCAGAGTTACGGGGGGCCAATCACCCCTCCACTTT
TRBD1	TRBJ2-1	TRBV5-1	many	CASSVGTGEHNEQFF	TGCGCCAGCAGCGTCGGGACAGGGGAGCACAATGAGCAGTTCTTC
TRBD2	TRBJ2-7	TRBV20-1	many	CSANPSGSYEQYF	TGCAGTGCTAACCCGAGCGGGAGCTACGAGCAGTACTTC
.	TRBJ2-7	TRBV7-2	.	CASRLDSHGDEQYF	TGTGCCAGCAGGCTCGACAGTCATGGGGACGAGCAGTACTTC
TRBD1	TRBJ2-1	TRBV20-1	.	CSAWTGTDENEQFF	TGCAGTGCTTGGACCGGGACAGACGAGAATGAGCAGTTCTTC
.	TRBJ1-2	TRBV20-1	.	CSPRFQTNYGYTF	TGCAGTCCTAGATTCCAGACGAACTATGGCTACACCTTC
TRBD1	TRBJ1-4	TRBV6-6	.	CASLRDRGREKLFF	TGTGCCAGCCTGCGGGACAGGGGACGTGAAAAACTGTTTTTT
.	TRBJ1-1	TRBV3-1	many	CASSQGGLEAFF	TGTGCCAGCAGCCAAGGTGGACTTGAAGCTTTCTTT
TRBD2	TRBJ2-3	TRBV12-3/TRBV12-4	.	CASSGGGNLEPDTQYF	TGTGCCAGCAGCGGCGGGGGGAACCTCGAGCCAGATACGCAGTATTTT
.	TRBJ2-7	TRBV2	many	CASSTTPTPGLFFSYEQYF	TGTGCCAGCAGTACTACACCGACACCGGGACTTTTTTTTTCCTACGAGCAGTACTTC
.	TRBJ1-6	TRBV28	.	CASTSPILSDSPLHF	TGTGCCAGCACCTCACCGATCCTTTCGGATTCACCCCTCCACTTT
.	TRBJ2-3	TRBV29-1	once	CSVVRRGDTDTQYF	TGCAGCGTTGTAAGGAGAGGGGACACAGATACGCAGTATTTT
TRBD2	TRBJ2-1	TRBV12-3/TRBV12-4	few	CASSRGLAGVGSYNEQFF	TGTGCCAGCAGTAGGGGACTAGCGGGAGTGGGGTCCTACAATGAGCAGTTCTTC
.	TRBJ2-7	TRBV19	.	CASSIGTRSQHEQYF	TGTGCCAGTAGTATAGGGACAAGGTCCCAACACGAGCAGTACTTC
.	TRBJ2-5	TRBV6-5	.	CASSYSDPVGVETQYF	TGTGCCAGCAGTTACTCGGATCCCGTTGGTGTGGAGACCCAGTACTTC
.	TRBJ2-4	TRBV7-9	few	CASSLHQGENIQYF	TGTGCCAGCAGCTTACATCAGGGTGAAAACATTCAGTACTTC
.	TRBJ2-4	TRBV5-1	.	CASSDPARSSNIQYF	TGCGCCAGCAGCGACCCCGCCCGGAGCTCAAACATTCAGTACTTC
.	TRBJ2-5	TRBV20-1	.	CSARPGGETQYF	TGCAGTGCTAGGCCGGGTGGAGAGACCCAGTACTTC